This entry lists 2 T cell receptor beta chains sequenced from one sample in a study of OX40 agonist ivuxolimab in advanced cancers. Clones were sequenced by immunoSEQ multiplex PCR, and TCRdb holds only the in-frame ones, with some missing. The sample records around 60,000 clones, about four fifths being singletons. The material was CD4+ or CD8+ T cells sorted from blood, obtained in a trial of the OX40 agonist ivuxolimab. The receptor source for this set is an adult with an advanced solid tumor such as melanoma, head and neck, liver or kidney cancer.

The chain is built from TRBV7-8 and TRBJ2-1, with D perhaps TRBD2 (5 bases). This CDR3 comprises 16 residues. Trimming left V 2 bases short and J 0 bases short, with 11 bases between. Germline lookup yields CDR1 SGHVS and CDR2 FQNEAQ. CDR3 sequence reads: CASSLWRFGSYNEQFF. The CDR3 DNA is TGTGCCAGCAGCTTATGGAGGTTCGGCTCCTACAATGAGCAGTTCTTC.

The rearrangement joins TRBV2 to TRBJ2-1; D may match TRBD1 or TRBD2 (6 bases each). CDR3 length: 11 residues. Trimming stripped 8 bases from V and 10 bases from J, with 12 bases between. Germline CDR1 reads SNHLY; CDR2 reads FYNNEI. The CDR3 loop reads CASGRGVEQFF. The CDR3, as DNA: TGTGCCAGCGGAAGGGGGGTGGAGCAGTTCTTC.